These 28 T cell receptor beta chains came from one sample sequenced in a study of regulatory T cells in long-lasting Graves disease. Time point noted: persistent/refractory GD, antithyroid drugs over 5 years with positive TRAb. With RNA extracted from PBMCs as input, the TCR library was made. Arm-PCR of CDR3 regions and iRepertoire HTBI primers were the basis on which TCR beta libraries were built. TCRdb processed the multiplex PCR reads anew with MiXCR; each CDR3 protein has one entry. The table shows 310,000 or so distinct CDR3 sequences, with around 19% occurring only once. Sample: peripheral blood mononuclear cells (PBMCs), taken when the disease was refractory, from a patient treated with antithyroid drugs. The receptors shown here come from a female donor with Graves disease.

This clonotype came up a few times. CDR3 sequence: CASSHRQANQPQHF. The CDR3 bases are TGTGCCAGCAGCCACAGACAGGCCAATCAGCCCCAGCATTTT. The gene calls are TRBV6-2 or TRBV6-3 and TRBJ1-5, with a weak D call TRBD1 (6 bases). Germline V lookup: CDR1 MNHEY, CDR2 SVGEGT. Trimming took 6 bases from V and 3 from J, leaving 12 bases between them. The CDR3 contains 14 residues.

The chain carries TRBV6-1 and TRBJ2-1, with D uncertain. The CDR3 is 16 amino acids. The germline gives CDR1 MNHNS, CDR2 SASEGT. V dropped 0 bases and J dropped 6 bases, with 15 bases sitting between them. Here the CDR3 DNA reads TGTGCCAGCAGTGAAGCAGGGTGGGTCCGGCTCAATGAGCAGTTCTTC. This codes for CASSEAGWVRLNEQFF.

V and J are TRBV20-1 and TRBJ1-5; D is unresolved. Germline V gene data show CDR1 as DFQATT and CDR2 as SNEGSKA (reference sequence). This CDR3 contains 17 residues. Deletions cut 2 bases from V and 2 bases from J, with 19 bases between. The CDR3 loop reads CSARPYGRGVGNQPQHF. The CDR3 DNA sequence: TGCAGTGCTAGACCGTATGGTCGGGGAGTCGGCAATCAGCCCCAGCATTTT.

In its sample, this clonotype was seen many times. V usage is TRBV2 and J usage is TRBJ1-1, with TRBD1 matching over 7 bases. Germline V lookup: CDR1 SNHLY, CDR2 FYNNEI. This CDR3 has 13 amino acids. After removal of 6 bases from V and 3 bases from J, the junction contained 4 bases not matched to a gene. The CDR3 DNA sequence: TGTGCCAGCAGCCGGACAGGTTACACTGAAGCTTTCTTT. This codes for CASSRTGYTEAFF.

This clonotype occurred many times. The chain recombines TRBV2 with TRBJ1-5; possible D gene TRBD1, 5 bases. CDR3 length equals 15 residues. The V gene's germline CDR1 is SNHLY and CDR2 FYNNEI. V was cut by 4 bases and J by 3 bases, with 13 bases left in between. CDR3 in DNA: TGTGCCAGCAGTGGGCTAGGGGCTGCCAATCAGCCCCAGCATTTT. This encodes CASSGLGAANQPQHF.

Ten or more counts support this clonotype. This chain uses TRBV28 with TRBJ1-5, with 10 nucleotides matching TRBD1. There are 14 residues in the CDR3. Germline-derived CDR1 and CDR2 are MDHEN and SYDVKM. After removal of 6 bases from V and 7 bases from J, the junction contained 6 bases not matched to a gene. The CDR3 protein is CASSRQGAQQPQHF. CDR3 nucleotide sequence: TGTGCCAGCAGCAGACAGGGGGCCCAGCAGCCCCAGCATTTT.

This clonotype was observed many times. The chain recombines TRBV7-2 with TRBJ2-7; D is undetermined. The CDR3 loop spans 15 amino acids. The germline V gene has CDR1 SGHTA and CDR2 FQGNSA. V lost 1 base and J 0 bases, leaving 10 bases between the germline ends. The CDR3: CASSLVGGRSYEQYF. DNA of the CDR3: TGTGCCAGCAGCTTAGTTGGCGGCCGCTCCTACGAGCAGTACTTC.

V is TRBV5-1 and J is TRBJ2-3; 7 bases map to TRBD2. The CDR3 contains 16 residues. Trimming took 0 bases from V and 0 from J; bases not matched to a gene: 4. Germline values: CDR1 SGHRS, CDR2 YFSETQ. The CDR3: CASSLDGSGSTDTQYF. The CDR3 region has the DNA TGCGCCAGCAGCTTGGACGGTAGCGGGAGCACAGATACGCAGTATTTT.

The table lists this clonotype with a few counts. The gene calls are TRBV19 and TRBJ2-7; no clear D gene. V was trimmed by 2 bases and J by 2 bases, leaving 13 bases between them. Germline-derived CDR1 and CDR2 are LNHDA and SQIVND (reference sequence). CDR3 length equals 15 residues. The CDR3 loop reads CASSIRINSPYEQYF. The DNA for the CDR3 is TGTGCCAGTAGTATACGCATAAATTCCCCCTACGAGCAGTACTTC.

The table lists this clonotype with a few counts. This chain connects TRBV5-1 to TRBJ2-7, with a possible D match to TRBD1 (5 bases). The CDR3 contains 16 residues. Germline values: CDR1 SGHRS, CDR2 YFSETQ. V lost 0 bases and J lost 1, with 14 bases in between. CDR3: CASSLVPSDKSYEQYF. The CDR3 DNA is TGCGCCAGCAGCTTGGTCCCCTCGGACAAATCCTACGAGCAGTACTTC.

V and J are TRBV11-2 and TRBJ1-5; TRBD1 is a possible D gene (6 bases). V lost 0 bases and J 4 bases, leaving 13 bases between the germline ends. CDR1 SGHAT and CDR2 FQNNGV come from the germline V gene. The CDR3 sequence is 16 residues long. The chain's CDR3 is CASSLDGGHSNQPQHF. The DNA of the CDR3 is TGTGCCAGCAGCTTAGATGGGGGACACTCAAATCAGCCCCAGCATTTT.

This clonotype was seen at least ten times. V usage is TRBV5-1 and J usage is TRBJ1-1; D perhaps matches TRBD1 (5 bases). The CDR3 runs to 14 residues. V dropped 4 bases and J dropped 4 bases, with 14 bases sitting between them. Germline V gene sequence: CDR1 SGHRS, CDR2 YFSETQ. This CDR3 is CASSIGEVSTEAFF. In DNA, the CDR3 is TGCGCCAGCAGCATAGGGGAGGTTAGCACTGAAGCTTTCTTT.

This clonotype was seen at least ten times. The genes are TRBV28 and TRBJ2-6; no definite D call. Germline CDR1 is MDHEN and CDR2 is SYDVKM. V was cut by 5 bases and J by 11 bases, with 10 bases left in between. The CDR3 extends over 12 amino acids. This CDR3 reads CASSTQTHVLTF. CDR3 nucleotides: TGTGCCAGCAGTACCCAAACGCACGTCCTGACTTTC.

This chain joins TRBV4-1 and TRBJ2-7; D unresolved. The CDR3 runs 15 residues. CDR1 MGHRA and CDR2 YSYEKL come from the germline V gene. V was clipped by 1 base and J by 0 bases, with 10 bases between them. DNA of the CDR3: TGCGCCAGCAGCCAAGTCGCTCTTAACTCCTACGAGCAGTACTTC. It is translated as CASSQVALNSYEQYF.

The chain couples TRBV4-1 to TRBJ2-1; 11 bases fit TRBD2. J lost 11 bases, V lost 7 bases, and 4 bases had no gene match. This CDR3 is built from 12 residues. Germline CDR1 MGHRA, CDR2 YSYEKL. In DNA, the CDR3 is TGCGCCAGCACGGTAGCGGGGGGGAAGCAGTTCTTC. It specifies CASTVAGGKQFF.

The chain joins TRBV11-2 to TRBJ2-7; 13 bases are shared with TRBD2. Trimming at V came to 5 bases and at J to 7 bases, leaving 11 bases not matched to a gene. The CDR3 covers 16 residues. Germline V gene data show CDR1 as SGHAT and CDR2 as FQNNGV. CDR3 sequence (DNA): TGTGCCAGCAGCCCTCTAGTACTAGCGGGAGGGCAGGAGCAGTACTTC. This sequence encodes CASSPLVLAGGQEQYF.

This clonotype showed up just a few times. The chain uses TRBV6-1 and TRBJ1-6, with TRBD1 matching 7 bases. The V segment lost 6 bases and the J segment 4 bases; nucleotides outside the gene matches: 0. This CDR3 has 13 residues. Per germline, CDR1 MNHNS and CDR2 SASEGT. CDR3 DNA: TGTGCCAGCAGGACAGGGTATAATTCACCCCTCCACTTT. This gives the protein CASRTGYNSPLHF.

In this sample, this clonotype turned up many times. V and J are TRBV6-5 and TRBJ1-1; D is uncertain. CDR1 is MNHEY and CDR2 is SVGAGI in the germline V gene. V lost 0 bases to trimming and J lost 1 base, with 6 bases between them. The CDR3 is 14 amino acids. The CDR3 region has the DNA TGTGCCAGCAGTTACTCGACACGGAACACTGAAGCTTTCTTT. It codes for CASSYSTRNTEAFF.

Many counts were recorded for this clonotype. This rearrangement joins TRBV5-8 to TRBJ1-5; tentatively, D is TRBD1 (6 bases). V was trimmed by 3 bases and J by 0 bases, leaving 10 bases between them. Germline V lookup: CDR1 SGHTS, CDR2 YDEGEE. CDR3 length equals 15 residues. The CDR3, as DNA: TGTGCCAGCAGCTATGAGGGGGGTAGCAATCAGCCCCAGCATTTT. It is translated as CASSYEGGSNQPQHF.

This clonotype was observed a few times. For the CDR3, the DNA is TGTGCCATCAGTGACAGGGGGGGGGGCGCCTACGAGCAGTACTTC. Translation gives CAISDRGGGAYEQYF. This chain connects TRBV10-3 to TRBJ2-7, with D perhaps matching TRBD1 or TRBD2 (7 bases each). Germline V gene data show CDR1 as ENHRY and CDR2 as SYGVKD. V lost 3 bases and J lost 2, with 14 bases in between. The CDR3 covers 15 residues.

This clonotype showed up just a few times. The chain carries TRBV28 and TRBJ1-6, with D unresolved. The CDR3 has 16 residues. Germline V gene data show CDR1 as MDHEN and CDR2 as SYDVKM. V lost 4 bases and J lost 0, with 10 bases in between. CDR3 region: CASSSTMSSYNSPLHF. DNA of the CDR3: TGTGCCAGCAGTTCGACGATGAGCTCCTATAATTCACCCCTCCACTTT.

This sequence joins TRBV7-9 and TRBJ1-5; D call uncertain. V lost 0 bases to trimming and J lost 0 bases, with 3 bases between them. The CDR3 loop spans 14 amino acids. Germline assignment: CDR1 SEHNR and CDR2 FQNEAQ (reference sequence). DNA of the CDR3: TGTGCCAGCAGCTTAGCGAATAGCAATCAGCCCCAGCATTTT. Amino acid sequence: CASSLANSNQPQHF.

This clonotype was counted between two and nine times. The chain employs TRBV7-2 and TRBJ2-7; the match to TRBD2 covers 7 bases. The trim removed 5 bases at V and 2 bases at J, leaving 9 bases unmatched. Germline V gene data show CDR1 as SGHTA and CDR2 as FQGNSA. CDR3 length: 15 residues. CDR3 region: CASSKLRLAPYEQYF. CDR3 bases: TGTGCCAGCAGCAAACTGCGACTAGCTCCCTACGAGCAGTACTTC.

Remarks on this clonotype: The germline gene is not matched at one end of the junction; a read error may be the cause. The chain is built from TRBV10-3 and TRBJ2-5; tentatively, D is TRBD1 or TRBD2 (5 bases each). CDR1 and CDR2 (germline): ENHRY, SYGVKD. CDR3 size: 14 residues. CDR3 in DNA: TGTGCCAGCAGTTCGGGGACGGAACAAGAGACCCAGTACTTC. Translated, it gives CASSSGTEQETQYF.

In its sample, this clonotype was seen many times. The chain joins TRBV15 to TRBJ2-5; 8 nucleotides align to TRBD1. CDR1 LNHNV and CDR2 YYDKDF come from the germline V gene (reference sequence). The CDR3 totals 16 residues. V shed 5 bases, J shed 1 base, and the junction held 9 bases outside the gene matches. The chain's CDR3 is CATSSQNTGGQETQYF. CDR3 in DNA: TGTGCCACCAGCTCCCAAAATACAGGGGGCCAAGAGACCCAGTACTTC.

This clonotype was seen at least ten times. The chain combines TRBV7-9 with TRBJ1-4; D may be TRBD1 (6 bases). Trimming removed 5 bases at V and 3 bases at J, with 13 bases between. Looked up from germline, CDR1 is SEHNR and CDR2 is FQNEAQ (reference sequence). The CDR3 loop spans 15 amino acids. This chain's CDR3 is CASSAGAVPNEKLFF. CDR3 nucleotides: TGTGCCAGCAGCGCAGGGGCGGTACCTAATGAAAAACTGTTTTTT.

This clonotype has just a few counts. A much larger clone differs from this one at a single base, so this may be a read error. The chain links TRBV28 to TRBJ1-6; the match to TRBD1 covers 8 bases. The CDR3 loop spans 15 amino acids. From germline, CDR1 is MDHEN and CDR2 SYDVKM. Trimming removed 3 bases from V and 8 bases from J; junction bases left unmatched: 6. The CDR3 sequence: CASSFTGTGHSPLHF. The DNA for the CDR3 is TGTGCCAGCAGTTTCACCGGGACAGGCCATTCACCCCTCCACTTT.

The chain joins TRBV30 to TRBJ2-7; D unclear. From germline, CDR1 is GTSNPN and CDR2 SVGIG (reference sequence). V was trimmed by 3 bases and J by 0 bases, leaving 6 bases between them. The CDR3 runs 12 residues. Here the CDR3 reads CAWSASSYEQYF. CDR3 sequence (DNA): TGTGCCTGGAGCGCTAGCTCCTACGAGCAGTACTTC.